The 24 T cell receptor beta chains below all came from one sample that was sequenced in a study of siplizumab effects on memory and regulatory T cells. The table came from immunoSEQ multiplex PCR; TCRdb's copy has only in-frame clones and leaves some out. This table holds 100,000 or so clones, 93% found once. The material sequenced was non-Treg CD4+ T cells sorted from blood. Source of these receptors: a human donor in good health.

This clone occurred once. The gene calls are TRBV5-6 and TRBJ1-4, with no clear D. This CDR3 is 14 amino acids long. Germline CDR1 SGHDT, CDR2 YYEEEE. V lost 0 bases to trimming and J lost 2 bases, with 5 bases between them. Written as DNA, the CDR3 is TGTGCCAGCAGCTTGGGGGCCACTAATGAAAAACTGTTTTTT. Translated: CASSLGATNEKLFF.

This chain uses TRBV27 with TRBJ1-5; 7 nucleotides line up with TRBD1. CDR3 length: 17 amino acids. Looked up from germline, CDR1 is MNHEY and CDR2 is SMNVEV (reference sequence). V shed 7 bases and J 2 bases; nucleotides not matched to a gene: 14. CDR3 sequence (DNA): TGTGCCAGCACGTCGACAGGGATCGGGGCGGGCAATCAGCCCCAGCATTTT. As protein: CASTSTGIGAGNQPQHF.

The CDR3 nucleotides are TGTGCCAGCAGTTCGTACAAGAACTATGGCTACACCTTC. Its protein is CASSSYKNYGYTF. The V and J genes are TRBV28 and TRBJ1-2, with no clear D. Germline assignment: CDR1 MDHEN and CDR2 SYDVKM. V was cut by 4 bases and J by 2 bases, with 8 bases left in between. The CDR3 is made up of 13 amino acids.

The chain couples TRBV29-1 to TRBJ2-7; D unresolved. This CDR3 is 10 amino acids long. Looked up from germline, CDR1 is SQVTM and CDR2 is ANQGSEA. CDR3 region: CRSPPNEQYF. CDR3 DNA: TGCAGATCCCCCCCGAACGAGCAGTACTTC.

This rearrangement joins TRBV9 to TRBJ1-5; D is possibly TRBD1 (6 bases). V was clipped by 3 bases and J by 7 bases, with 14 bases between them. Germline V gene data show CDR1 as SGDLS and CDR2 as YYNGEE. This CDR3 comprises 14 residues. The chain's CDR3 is CASSDAGVGQPQHF. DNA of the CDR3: TGTGCCAGCAGCGACGCAGGGGTAGGGCAGCCCCAGCATTTT.

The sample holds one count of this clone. DNA for the CDR3: TGTGCCAGCAGCTCCACAGGCGAAAACACCATATATTTT. This translates into CASSSTGENTIYF. V and J are TRBV5-4 and TRBJ1-3, with D possibly TRBD1 on 5 matching bases. CDR1 and CDR2 from the germline V gene are SGHNT and YYREEE (reference sequence). Trimming shortened V by 3 bases and J by 6 bases, and 10 bases separated the two germline ends. The CDR3 has 13 amino acids.

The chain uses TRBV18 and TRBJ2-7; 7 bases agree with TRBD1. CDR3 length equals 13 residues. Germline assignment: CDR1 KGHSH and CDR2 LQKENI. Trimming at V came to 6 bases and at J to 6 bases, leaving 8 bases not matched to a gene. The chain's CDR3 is CASSSTGKVEQYF. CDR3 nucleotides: TGTGCCAGCTCCTCGACAGGGAAGGTCGAGCAGTACTTC.

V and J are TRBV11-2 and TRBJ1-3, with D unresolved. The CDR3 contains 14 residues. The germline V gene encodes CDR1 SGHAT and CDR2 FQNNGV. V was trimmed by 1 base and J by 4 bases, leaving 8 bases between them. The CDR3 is CASSLGQLGNTIYF. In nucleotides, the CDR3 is TGTGCCAGCAGCTTAGGTCAGCTAGGAAACACCATATATTTT.

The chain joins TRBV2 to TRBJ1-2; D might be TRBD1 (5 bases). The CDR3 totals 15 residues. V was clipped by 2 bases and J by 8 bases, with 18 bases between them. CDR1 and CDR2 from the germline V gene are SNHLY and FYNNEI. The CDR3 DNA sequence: TGTGCCAGCAGTGAACTCTCTCAGGGTACCTACGGCTACACCTTC. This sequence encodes CASSELSQGTYGYTF.

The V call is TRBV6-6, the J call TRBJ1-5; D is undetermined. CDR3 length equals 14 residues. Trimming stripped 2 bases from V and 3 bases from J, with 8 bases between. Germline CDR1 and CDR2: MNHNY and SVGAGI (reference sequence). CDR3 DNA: TGTGCCAGCAGTTACCAGGAGCCCAATCAGCCCCAGCATTTT. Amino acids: CASSYQEPNQPQHF.

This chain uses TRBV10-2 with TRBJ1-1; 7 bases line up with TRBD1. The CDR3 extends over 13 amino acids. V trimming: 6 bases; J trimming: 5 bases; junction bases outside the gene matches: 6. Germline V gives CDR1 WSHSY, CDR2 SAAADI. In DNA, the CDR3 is TGCGCCAGCAGGGCACAGGGGAGGACTGAAGCTTTCTTT. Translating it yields CASRAQGRTEAFF.

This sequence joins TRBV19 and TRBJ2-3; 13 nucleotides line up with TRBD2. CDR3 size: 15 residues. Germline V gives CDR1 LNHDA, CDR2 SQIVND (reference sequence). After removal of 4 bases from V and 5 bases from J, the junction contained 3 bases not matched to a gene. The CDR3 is CASSTTSGGRDTQYF. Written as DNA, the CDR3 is TGTGCCAGTAGTACGACTAGCGGGGGGCGAGATACGCAGTATTTT. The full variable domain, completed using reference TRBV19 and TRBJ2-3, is DGGITQSPKYLFRKEGQNVTLSCEQNLNHDAMYWYRQDPGQGLRLIYYSQIVNDFQKGDIAEGYSVSREKKESFPLTVTSAQKNPTAFYLCASSTTSGGRDTQYFGPGTRLTVL.

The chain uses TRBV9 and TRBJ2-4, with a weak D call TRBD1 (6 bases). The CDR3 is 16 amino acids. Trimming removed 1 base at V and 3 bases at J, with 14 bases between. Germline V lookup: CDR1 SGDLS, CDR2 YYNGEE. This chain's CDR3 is CASSVMSSGVKNIQYF. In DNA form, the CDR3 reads TGTGCCAGCAGCGTAATGAGTTCAGGGGTCAAAAACATTCAGTACTTC.

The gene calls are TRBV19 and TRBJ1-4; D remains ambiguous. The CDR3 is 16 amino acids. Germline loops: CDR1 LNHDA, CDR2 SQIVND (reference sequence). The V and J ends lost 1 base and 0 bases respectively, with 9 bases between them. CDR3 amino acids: CASSIGSGATNEKLFF. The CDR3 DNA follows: TGTGCCAGTAGTATAGGATCCGGGGCAACTAATGAAAAACTGTTTTTT.

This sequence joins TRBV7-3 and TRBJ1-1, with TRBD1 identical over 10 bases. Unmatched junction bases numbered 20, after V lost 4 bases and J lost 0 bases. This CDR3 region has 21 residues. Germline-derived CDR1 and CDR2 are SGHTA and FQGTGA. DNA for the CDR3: TGTGCCAGCAGCTCTCTACGCCCATCCGGGACAGGGGCGAGGATGAACACTGAAGCTTTCTTT. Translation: CASSSLRPSGTGARMNTEAFF. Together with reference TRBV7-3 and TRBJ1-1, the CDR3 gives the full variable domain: GAGVSQTPSNKVTEKGKYVELRCDPISGHTALYWYRQSLGQGPEFLIYFQGTGAADDSGLPNDRFFAVRPEGSVSTLKIQRTERGDSAVYLCASSSLRPSGTGARMNTEAFFGQGTRLTVV.

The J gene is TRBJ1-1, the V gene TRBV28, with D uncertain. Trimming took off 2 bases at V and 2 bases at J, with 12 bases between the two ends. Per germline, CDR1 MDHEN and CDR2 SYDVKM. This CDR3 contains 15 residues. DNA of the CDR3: TGTGCCAGCAGTTTACTCCCCCCTGGAAACACTGAAGCTTTCTTT. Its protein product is CASSLLPPGNTEAFF. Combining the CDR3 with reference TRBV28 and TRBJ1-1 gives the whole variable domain DVKVTQSSRYLVKRTGEKVFLECVQDMDHENMFWYRQDPGLGLRLIYFSYDVKMKEKGDIPEGYSVSREKKERFSLILESASTNQTSMYLCASSLLPPGNTEAFFGQGTRLTVV.

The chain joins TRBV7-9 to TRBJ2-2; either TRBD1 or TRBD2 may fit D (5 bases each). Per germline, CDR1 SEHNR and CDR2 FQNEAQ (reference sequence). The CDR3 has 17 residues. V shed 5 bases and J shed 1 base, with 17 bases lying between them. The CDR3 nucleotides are TGTGCCAGCAGCCCTACCGCCAGTGGGGGGAACACCGGGGAGCTGTTTTTT. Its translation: CASSPTASGGNTGELFF.

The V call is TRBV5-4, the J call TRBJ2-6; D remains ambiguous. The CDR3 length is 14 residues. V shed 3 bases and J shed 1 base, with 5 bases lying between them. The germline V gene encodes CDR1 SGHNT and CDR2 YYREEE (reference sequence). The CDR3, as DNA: TGTGCCAGCAGCTGGGGATCTGGGGCCAACGTCCTGACTTTC. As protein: CASSWGSGANVLTF.

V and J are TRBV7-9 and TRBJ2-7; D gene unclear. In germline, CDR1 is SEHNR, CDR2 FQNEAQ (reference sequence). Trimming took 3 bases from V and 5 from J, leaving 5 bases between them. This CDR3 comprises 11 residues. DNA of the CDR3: TGTGCCAGCAGCTTGGGGAACGAGCAGTACTTC. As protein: CASSLGNEQYF.

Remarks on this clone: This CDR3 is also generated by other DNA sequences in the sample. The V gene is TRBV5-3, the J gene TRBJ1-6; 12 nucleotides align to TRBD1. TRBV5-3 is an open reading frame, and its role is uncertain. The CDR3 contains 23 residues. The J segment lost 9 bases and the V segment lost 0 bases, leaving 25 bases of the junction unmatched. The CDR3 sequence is CARSLGGTGGLGVNGTPSSPLHF. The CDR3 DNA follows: TGTGCCAGAAGCTTGGGTGGGACAGGGGGCTTAGGGGTAAACGGGACACCTTCTTCACCCCTCCACTTT.

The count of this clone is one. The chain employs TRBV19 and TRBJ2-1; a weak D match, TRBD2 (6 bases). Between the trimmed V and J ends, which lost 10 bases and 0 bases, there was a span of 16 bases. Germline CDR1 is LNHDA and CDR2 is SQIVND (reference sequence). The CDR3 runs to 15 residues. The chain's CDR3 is CATTGGRSSYNEQFF. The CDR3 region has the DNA TGTGCCACCACTGGGGGGAGGAGCTCCTACAATGAGCAGTTCTTC.

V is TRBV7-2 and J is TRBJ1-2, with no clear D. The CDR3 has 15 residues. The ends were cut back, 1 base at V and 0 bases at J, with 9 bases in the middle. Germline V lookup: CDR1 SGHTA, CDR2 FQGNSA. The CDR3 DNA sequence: TGTGCCAGCAGCTTAGACGACGGACCTAACTATGGCTACACCTTC. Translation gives CASSLDDGPNYGYTF.

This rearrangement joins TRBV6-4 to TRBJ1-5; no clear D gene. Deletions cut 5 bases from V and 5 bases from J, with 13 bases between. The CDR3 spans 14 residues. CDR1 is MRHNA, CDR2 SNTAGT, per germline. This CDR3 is CASSTAYTDQPQHF. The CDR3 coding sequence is TGTGCCAGCAGTACCGCTTATACGGATCAGCCCCAGCATTTT.

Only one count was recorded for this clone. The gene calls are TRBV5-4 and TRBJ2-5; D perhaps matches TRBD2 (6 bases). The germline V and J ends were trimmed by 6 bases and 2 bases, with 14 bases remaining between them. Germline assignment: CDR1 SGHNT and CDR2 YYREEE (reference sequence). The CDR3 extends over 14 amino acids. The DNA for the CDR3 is TGTGCCAGCACCATTCCGGGAGTTCAAGAGACCCAGTACTTC. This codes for CASTIPGVQETQYF.